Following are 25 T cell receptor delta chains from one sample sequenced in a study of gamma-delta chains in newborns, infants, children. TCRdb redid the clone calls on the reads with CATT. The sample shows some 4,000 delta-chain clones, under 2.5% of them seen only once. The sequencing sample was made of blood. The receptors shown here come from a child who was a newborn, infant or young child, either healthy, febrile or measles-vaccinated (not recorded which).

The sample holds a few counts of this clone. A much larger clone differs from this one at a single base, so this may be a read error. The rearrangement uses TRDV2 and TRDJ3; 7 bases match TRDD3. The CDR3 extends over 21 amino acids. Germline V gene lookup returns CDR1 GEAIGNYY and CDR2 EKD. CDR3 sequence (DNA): TGTGCCTGTGACCAACTACGTACTGGGGATAAGGGTTCCTGGGACACCCGACGGATGTTTTTC. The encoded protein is CACDQLRTGDKGSWDTRRMFF.

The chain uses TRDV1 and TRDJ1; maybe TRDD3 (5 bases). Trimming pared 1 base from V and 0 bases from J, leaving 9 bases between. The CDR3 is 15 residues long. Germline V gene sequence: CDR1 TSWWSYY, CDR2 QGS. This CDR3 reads CALGEPTGYTDKLIF. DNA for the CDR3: TGTGCTCTTGGGGAACCTACTGGTTACACCGATAAACTCATCTTT.

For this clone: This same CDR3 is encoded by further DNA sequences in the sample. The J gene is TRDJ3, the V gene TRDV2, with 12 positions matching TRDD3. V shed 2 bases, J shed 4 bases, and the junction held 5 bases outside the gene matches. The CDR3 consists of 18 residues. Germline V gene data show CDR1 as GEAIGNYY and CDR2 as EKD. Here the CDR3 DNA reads TGTGCCTGTGACAAAATACTGGGGGATACTTGGGACACCCGACAGATGTTTTTC. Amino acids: CACDKILGDTWDTRQMFF.

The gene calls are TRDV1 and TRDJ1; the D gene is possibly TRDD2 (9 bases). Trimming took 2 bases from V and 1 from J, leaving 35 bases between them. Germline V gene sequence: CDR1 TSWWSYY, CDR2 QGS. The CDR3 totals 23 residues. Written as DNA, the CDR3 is TGTGCTCTTGGGGAAAATTATCCCTTCCTACGGGTGGGGGATGGAGGAGGCACCGATAAACTCATCTTT. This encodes CALGENYPFLRVGDGGGTDKLIF.

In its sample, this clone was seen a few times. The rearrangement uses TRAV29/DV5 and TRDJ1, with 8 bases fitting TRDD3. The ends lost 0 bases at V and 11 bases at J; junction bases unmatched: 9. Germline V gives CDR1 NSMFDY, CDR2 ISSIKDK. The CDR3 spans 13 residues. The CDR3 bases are TGTGCAGCAAGCGGAGGGATACGCGGGAAGCTCATCTTT. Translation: CAASGGIRGKLIF.

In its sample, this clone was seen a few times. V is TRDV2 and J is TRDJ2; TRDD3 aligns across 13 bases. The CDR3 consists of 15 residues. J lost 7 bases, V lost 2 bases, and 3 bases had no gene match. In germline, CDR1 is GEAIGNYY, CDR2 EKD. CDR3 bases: TGTGCCTGTGACATACTGGGGGATACGCAAGCACAACTCTTCTTT. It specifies CACDILGDTQAQLFF.

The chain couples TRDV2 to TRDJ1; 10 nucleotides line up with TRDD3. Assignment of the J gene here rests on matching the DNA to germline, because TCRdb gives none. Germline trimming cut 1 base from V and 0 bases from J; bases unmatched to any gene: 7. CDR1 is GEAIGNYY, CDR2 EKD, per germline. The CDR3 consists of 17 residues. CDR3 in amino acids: CACDTYWGIPYTDKLIF. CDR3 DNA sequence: TGTGCCTGTGACACGTACTGGGGGATTCCGTACACCGATAAACTCATCTTT.

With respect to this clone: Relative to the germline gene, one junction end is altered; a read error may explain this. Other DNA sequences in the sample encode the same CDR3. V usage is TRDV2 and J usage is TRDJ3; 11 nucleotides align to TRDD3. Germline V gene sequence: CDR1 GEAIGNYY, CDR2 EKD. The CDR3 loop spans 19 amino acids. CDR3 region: CACDTYWGISSWDTRQMFF. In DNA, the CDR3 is TGCGCCTGTGACACGTACTGGGGGATAAGCTCCTGGGACACCCGACAGATGTTTTTC.

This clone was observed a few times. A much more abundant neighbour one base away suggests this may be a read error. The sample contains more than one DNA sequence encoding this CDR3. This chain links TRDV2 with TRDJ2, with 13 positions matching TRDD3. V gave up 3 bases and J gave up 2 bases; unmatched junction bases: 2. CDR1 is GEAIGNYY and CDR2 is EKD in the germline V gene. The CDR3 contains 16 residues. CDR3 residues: CACDVLGDTLTAQLFF. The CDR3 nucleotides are TGTGCCTGTGACGTACTGGGGGATACGTTGACAGCACAACTCTTCTTT.

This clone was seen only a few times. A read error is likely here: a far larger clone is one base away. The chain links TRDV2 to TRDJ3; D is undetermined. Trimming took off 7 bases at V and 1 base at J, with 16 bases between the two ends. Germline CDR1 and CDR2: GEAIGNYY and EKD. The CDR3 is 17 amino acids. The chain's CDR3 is CAWAITHGSWDTRQMFF. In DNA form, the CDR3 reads TGTGCCTGGGCCATTACTCACGGGTCCTGGGACACCCGACAGATGTTTTTC.

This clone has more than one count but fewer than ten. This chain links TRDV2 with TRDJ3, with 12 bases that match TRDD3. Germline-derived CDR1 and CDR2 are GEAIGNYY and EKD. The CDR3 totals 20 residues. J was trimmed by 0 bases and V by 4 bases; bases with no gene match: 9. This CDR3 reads CACDPVLGDTGSWDTRQMFF. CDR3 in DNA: TGTGCCTGTGATCCCGTACTGGGGGATACAGGCTCCTGGGACACCCGACAGATGTTTTTC.

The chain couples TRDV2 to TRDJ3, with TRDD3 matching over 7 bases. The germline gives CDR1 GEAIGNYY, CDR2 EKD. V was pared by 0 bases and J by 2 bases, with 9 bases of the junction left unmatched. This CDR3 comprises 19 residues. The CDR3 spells CACDTVRGIHTWDTRQMFF. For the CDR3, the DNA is TGTGCCTGTGACACCGTTAGGGGGATTCATACCTGGGACACCCGACAGATGTTTTTC.

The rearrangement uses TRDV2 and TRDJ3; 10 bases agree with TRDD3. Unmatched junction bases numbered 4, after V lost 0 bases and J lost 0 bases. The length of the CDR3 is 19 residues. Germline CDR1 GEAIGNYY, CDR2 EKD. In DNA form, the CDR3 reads TGTGCCTGTGACACCTGGGGGATACAAAGCTCCTGGGACACCCGACAGATGTTTTTC. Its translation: CACDTWGIQSSWDTRQMFF.

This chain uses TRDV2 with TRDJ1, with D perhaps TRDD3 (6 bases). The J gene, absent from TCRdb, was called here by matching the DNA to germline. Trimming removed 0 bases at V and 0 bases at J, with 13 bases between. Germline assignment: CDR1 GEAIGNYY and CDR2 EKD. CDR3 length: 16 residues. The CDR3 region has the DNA TGTGCCTGTGACACCAAAGAAACTGGGAACACCGATAAACTCATCTTT. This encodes CACDTKETGNTDKLIF.

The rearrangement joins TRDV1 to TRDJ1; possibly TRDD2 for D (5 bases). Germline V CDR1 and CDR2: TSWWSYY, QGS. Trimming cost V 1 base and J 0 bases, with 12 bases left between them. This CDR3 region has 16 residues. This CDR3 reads CALGEPAYRYTDKLIF. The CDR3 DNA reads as TGTGCTCTTGGGGAACCGGCCTACCGGTACACCGATAAACTCATCTTT.

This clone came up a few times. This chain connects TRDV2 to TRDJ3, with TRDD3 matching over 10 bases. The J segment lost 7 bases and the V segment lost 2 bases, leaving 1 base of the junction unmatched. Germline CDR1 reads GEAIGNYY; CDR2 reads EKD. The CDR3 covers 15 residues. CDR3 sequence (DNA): TGTGCCTGTGACATACTGGGGGATGACACCCGACAGATGTTTTTC. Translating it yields CACDILGDDTRQMFF.

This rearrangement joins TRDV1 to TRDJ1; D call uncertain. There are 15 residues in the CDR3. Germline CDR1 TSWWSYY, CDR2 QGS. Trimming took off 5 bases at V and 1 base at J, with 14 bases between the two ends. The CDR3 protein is CALGRVWQFTDKLIF. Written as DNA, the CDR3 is TGTGCTCTTGGGAGAGTCTGGCAATTCACCGATAAACTCATCTTT.

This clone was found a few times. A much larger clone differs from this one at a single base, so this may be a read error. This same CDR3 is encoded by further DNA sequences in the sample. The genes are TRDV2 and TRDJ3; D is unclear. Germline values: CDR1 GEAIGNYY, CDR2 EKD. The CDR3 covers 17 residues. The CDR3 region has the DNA TGTGCCTGCGACAGGGAAGCTCAAGCCTGGGACACCCGACAGATGTTTTTC. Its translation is CACDREAQAWDTRQMFF.

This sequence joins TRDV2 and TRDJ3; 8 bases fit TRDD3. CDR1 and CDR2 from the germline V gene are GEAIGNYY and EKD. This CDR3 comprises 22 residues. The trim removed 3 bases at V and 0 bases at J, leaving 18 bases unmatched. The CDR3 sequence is CACDLLRDAGDTNSWDTRQMFF. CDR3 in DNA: TGTGCCTGTGACTTGCTTCGGGACGCTGGGGATACAAACTCCTGGGACACCCGACAGATGTTTTTC.

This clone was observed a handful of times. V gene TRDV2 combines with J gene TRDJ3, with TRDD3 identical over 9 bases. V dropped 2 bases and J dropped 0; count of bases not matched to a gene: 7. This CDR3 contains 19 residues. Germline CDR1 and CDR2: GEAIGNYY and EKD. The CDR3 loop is CACDMVLGESSWDTRQMFF. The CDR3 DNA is TGTGCCTGTGACATGGTACTGGGGGAAAGCTCCTGGGACACCCGACAGATGTTTTTC.

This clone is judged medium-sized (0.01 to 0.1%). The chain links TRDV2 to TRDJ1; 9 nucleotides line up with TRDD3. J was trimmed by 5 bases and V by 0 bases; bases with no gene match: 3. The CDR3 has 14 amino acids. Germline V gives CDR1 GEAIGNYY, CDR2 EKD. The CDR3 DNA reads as TGTGCCTGTGACACCCTGGGGATACGGGATAAACTCATCTTT. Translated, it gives CACDTLGIRDKLIF.

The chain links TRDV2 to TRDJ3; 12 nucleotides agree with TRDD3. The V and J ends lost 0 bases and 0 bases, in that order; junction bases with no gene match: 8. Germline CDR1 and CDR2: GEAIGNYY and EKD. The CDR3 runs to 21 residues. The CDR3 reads CACDTFVLGDTSSWDTRQMFF. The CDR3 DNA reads TGTGCCTGTGACACCTTCGTACTGGGGGATACTAGCTCCTGGGACACCCGACAGATGTTTTTC.

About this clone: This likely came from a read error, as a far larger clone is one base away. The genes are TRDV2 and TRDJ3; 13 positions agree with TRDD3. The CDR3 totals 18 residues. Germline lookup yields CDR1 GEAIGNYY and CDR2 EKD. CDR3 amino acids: CACVLGDTSSWGTRQMFF. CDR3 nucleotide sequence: TGTGCCTGTGTACTGGGGGATACGAGCTCCTGGGGCACCCGACAGATGTTTTTC.

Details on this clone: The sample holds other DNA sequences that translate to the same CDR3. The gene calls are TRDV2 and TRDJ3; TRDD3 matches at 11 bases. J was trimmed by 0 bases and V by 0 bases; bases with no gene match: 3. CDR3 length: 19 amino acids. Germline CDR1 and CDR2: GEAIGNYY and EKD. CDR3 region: CACDTAGGYSSWDTRQMFF. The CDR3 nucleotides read TGTGCCTGTGACACCGCTGGGGGATACTCCTCCTGGGACACCCGACAGATGTTTTTC.

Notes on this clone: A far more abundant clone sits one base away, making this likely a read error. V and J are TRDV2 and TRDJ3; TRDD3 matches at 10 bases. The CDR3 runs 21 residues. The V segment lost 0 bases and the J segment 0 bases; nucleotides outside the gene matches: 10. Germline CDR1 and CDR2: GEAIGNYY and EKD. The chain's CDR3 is CACDTVDTGGSSSWDTRQMFF. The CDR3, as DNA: TGTGCCTGTGACACCGTCGATACTGGGGGATCCAGCTCCTGGGACACCCGACAGATGTTTTTC.